Below, 2 T cell receptor beta chains from the same sample are listed, as sequenced in a study of blood T cell repertoires in COVID-19. The data were produced by immunoSEQ multiplex PCR, yet TCRdb's version contains in-frame clones alone and is incomplete. There are 45,000 to 50,000 clones in the sample; approximately 87% occur only once, and 5.5% to 6% lies in the top ten. Sequencing used peripheral blood. These receptors came from a woman aged 55-75 years with acute or convalescent COVID-19.

There are a few counts of this clone. V gene TRBV5-8 combines with J gene TRBJ2-3; TRBD1 aligns across 10 bases. CDR1 and CDR2 from the germline V gene are SGHTS and YDEGEE. The CDR3 has 15 amino acids. Trimming cost V 0 bases and J 6 bases; bases outside gene matches: 4. DNA of the CDR3: TGTGCCAGCAGCTTGGGCGGGACAGGGGTGGATACGCAGTATTTT. This codes for CASSLGGTGVDTQYF.

The chain has TRBV5-1 and TRBJ1-4, with D perhaps TRBD1 (5 bases). CDR1 is SGHRS and CDR2 is YFSETQ in the germline V gene. The CDR3 sequence is 15 residues long. V was pared by 1 base and J by 0 bases, with 7 bases between. CDR3 DNA: TGCGCCAGCAGCTTGTGGGGCACAACTAATGAAAAACTGTTTTTT. Translating it yields CASSLWGTTNEKLFF.